Sequencing of this T cell receptor (beta chain) was carried out in a study of control samples from healthy donors and cancer patients. Generated by immunoSEQ multiplex PCR, the TCRdb table keeps only in-frame clones and is missing some. Of about 110,000 clones detected, approximately 82% appear once; the ten largest clones hold 5% to 8.5%. The origin of this receptor is a man aged 18 to 30 in good health. Sequencing used blood.

CDR3 in amino acids: CASSLTGNTEAFF. The CDR3 DNA reads TGCGCCAGCAGTCTGACAGGGAACACTGAAGCTTTCTTT. The rearrangement uses TRBV10-2 and TRBJ1-1; the D gene is possibly TRBD1 (6 bases). In germline, CDR1 is WSHSY, CDR2 SAAADI. The CDR3 covers 13 residues. Between the trimmed V and J ends, which lost 5 bases and 1 base, there was a span of 8 bases.